The clone carrying this T cell receptor (beta chain) occurred once. The data stem from a study of cytomegalovirus exposure and HLA in healthy donors. PCR used 60 Vbeta primers and 13 Jbeta primers. TCRdb keeps only in-frame clones here, not all; method: immunoSEQ multiplex PCR. The sample has approximately 75,000 clones, around three quarters seen once. Germline V CDR1 and CDR2: SGHVS, FNYEAQ. V was clipped by 5 bases and J by 3 bases, with 18 bases between them. This CDR3 spans 16 amino acids. The sequencing input was PBMCs. The receptor's source is a male donor in good health and CMV-seronegative. This chain connects TRBV7-6 to TRBJ2-3, with TRBD2 as a possible D gene (5 bases). The CDR3 sequence is CASSPPLPRETDTQYF. CDR3 bases: TGTGCCAGCAGCCCCCCCCTCCCTAGGGAGACAGATACGCAGTATTTT.